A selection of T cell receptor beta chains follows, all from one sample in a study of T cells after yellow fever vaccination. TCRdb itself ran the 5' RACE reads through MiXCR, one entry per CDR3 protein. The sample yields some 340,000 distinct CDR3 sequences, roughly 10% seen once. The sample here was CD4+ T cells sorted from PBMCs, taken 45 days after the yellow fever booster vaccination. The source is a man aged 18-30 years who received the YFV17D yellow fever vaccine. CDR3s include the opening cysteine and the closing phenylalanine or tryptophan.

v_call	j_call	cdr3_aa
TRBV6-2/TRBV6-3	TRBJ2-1	CASSYPDLRSYNEQFF
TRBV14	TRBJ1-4	CASSRTATNEKLFF
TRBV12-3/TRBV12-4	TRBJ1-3	CASRNDRDGNTIYF
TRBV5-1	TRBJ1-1	CASSPYPGTGGTEAFF
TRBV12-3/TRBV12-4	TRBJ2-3	CASSLEAQYF
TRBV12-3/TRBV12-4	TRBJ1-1	CASKRPRGNTEAFF
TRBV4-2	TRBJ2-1	CASSQEKNSEQFF
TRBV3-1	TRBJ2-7	CASSQGPGSEQYF
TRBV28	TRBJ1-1	CASSPGRTGAFF
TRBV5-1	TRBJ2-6	CASRSSGTGPSGANVLTF
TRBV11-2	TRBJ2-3	CASSPVAGGNQHDTQYF
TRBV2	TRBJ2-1	CASSYLAGGVEQFF
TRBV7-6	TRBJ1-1	CASSPWTDNTEAFF
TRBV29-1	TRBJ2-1	CRVGFRGGNEQFF
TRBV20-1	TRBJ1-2	CSARVGLYGYTF
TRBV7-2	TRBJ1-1	CASSPSGCLGAFF
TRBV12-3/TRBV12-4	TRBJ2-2	CASSFGTGRHTGELFF
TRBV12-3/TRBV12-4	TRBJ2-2	CASLIGAGGELFF
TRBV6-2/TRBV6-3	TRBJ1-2	CASSGGAGGYTF
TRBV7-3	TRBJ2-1	CASSSTGYEQFF
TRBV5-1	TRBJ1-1	CASTRWGTTEAFF
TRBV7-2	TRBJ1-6	CASSSYNSPLHF
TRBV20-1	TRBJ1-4	CSARYGPDRGVEKLFF
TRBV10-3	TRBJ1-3	CAIRRVSAGNTIYF
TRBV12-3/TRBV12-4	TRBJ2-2	CASSFLGQPHTGELFF
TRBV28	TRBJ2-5	CASRQGSKTQYF
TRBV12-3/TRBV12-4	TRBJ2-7	CASSYGQGSYEQYF
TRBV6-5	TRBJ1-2	CASSYSITSSTLGAGYTF
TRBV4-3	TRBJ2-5	CASSQEAPQGAQRETQYF
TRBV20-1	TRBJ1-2	CSAHLTGDYGYTF
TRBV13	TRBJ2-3	CASSRTTQDTQYF
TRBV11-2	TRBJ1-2	CASSFNRAGYTF
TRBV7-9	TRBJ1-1	CASSSTGFRNTEAFF
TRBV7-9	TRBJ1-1	CASSRDTTEAFF
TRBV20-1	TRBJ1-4	CSARGGSNEKLFF